Below, 24 T cell receptor beta chains from the same sample are listed, as sequenced in a study of T cell responses to AZD1222 COVID-19 vaccine. Data came from immunoSEQ multiplex PCR; TCRdb stores just in-frame clones and leaves some out. The sample records about 60,000 clones, 85% to 95% being singletons. The source material was peripheral blood, sampled 28 days after the second dose of the MenACWY control vaccine. All receptors derive from an adult who received the MenACWY meningococcal vaccine as a control.

The V call is TRBV27, the J call TRBJ2-1, with TRBD2 matching over 10 bases. The CDR3 loop spans 15 amino acids. The V and J ends lost 0 bases and 9 bases, in that order; junction bases with no gene match: 5. The germline gives CDR1 MNHEY, CDR2 SMNVEV (reference sequence). CDR3 region: CASSLSPSGSGEQFF. The CDR3 DNA follows: TGTGCCAGCAGTTTATCACCTAGCGGGAGTGGTGAGCAGTTCTTC.

This chain joins TRBV19 and TRBJ2-1; D not resolved. Trimming left V 10 bases short and J 0 bases short, with 10 bases between. The CDR3 covers 13 residues. Germline CDR1 and CDR2: LNHDA and SQIVND (reference sequence). The CDR3 nucleotides are TGTGCCACCCGGACGAACTCCTACAATGAGCAGTTCTTC. Its translation is CATRTNSYNEQFF.

V is TRBV5-1 and J is TRBJ2-7; TRBD2 agrees at 12 bases. Germline V gene lookup returns CDR1 SGHRS and CDR2 YFSETQ. The CDR3 spans 18 residues. V shed 7 bases, J shed 5 bases, and the junction held 19 bases outside the gene matches. The CDR3 here is CASCSVGLAGGLRDEQYF. For the CDR3, the DNA is TGCGCCAGCTGTTCCGTGGGACTAGCGGGCGGTCTTCGCGACGAGCAGTACTTC. The whole variable domain, filled in from reference TRBV5-1 and TRBJ2-7, reads KAGVTQTPRYLIKTRGQQVTLSCSPISGHRSVSWYQQTPGQGLQFLFEYFSETQRNKGNFPGRFSGRQFSNSRSEMNVSTLELGDSALYLCASCSVGLAGGLRDEQYFGPGTRLTVT.

The gene calls are TRBV4-2 and TRBJ1-4; perhaps TRBD1 as D (5 bases). Trimming cost V 0 bases and J 8 bases, with 10 bases left between them. The germline gives CDR1 LGHNA, CDR2 YNFKEQ. This CDR3 has 14 amino acids. CDR3: CASSQDREGEKLFF. CDR3 DNA sequence: TGTGCCAGCAGCCAAGACAGGGAAGGCGAAAAACTGTTTTTT.

This clone was detected once. The chain employs TRBV6-5 and TRBJ2-3, with TRBD2 identical over 7 bases. Per germline, CDR1 MNHEY and CDR2 SVGAGI. V shed 6 bases, J shed 4 bases, and the junction held 7 bases outside the gene matches. The CDR3 is made up of 14 amino acids. This CDR3 is CASSRRGSSDTQYF. The CDR3 region has the DNA TGTGCCAGCAGCCGTCGCGGGAGTTCAGATACGCAGTATTTT.

This chain connects TRBV7-2 to TRBJ2-3, with D tentatively TRBD2 (5 bases). The CDR3 contains 15 residues. Trimming took 4 bases from V and 10 from J, leaving 21 bases between them. Germline V gene sequence: CDR1 SGHTA, CDR2 FQGNSA. CDR3 nucleotides: TGTGCCAGCAGCTCCCAAAGCCCGGGAACGGAGGCGCAGTATTTT. Its translation is CASSSQSPGTEAQYF.

The J gene is TRBJ2-7, the V gene TRBV6-2 or TRBV6-3; D is unresolved. This CDR3 contains 11 residues. Per the germline V gene, CDR1 is MNHEY and CDR2 is SVGEGT. V was shortened by 6 bases and J by 7 bases, with 10 bases between the two germline ends. The CDR3 spells CASSAPEEQYF. In nucleotides, the CDR3 is TGTGCCAGCAGCGCACCGGAGGAGCAGTACTTC.

The chain has TRBV25-1 and TRBJ1-4; D gene unclear. Germline CDR1 reads MGHDK; CDR2 reads SYGVNS. The CDR3 has 15 residues. Trimming took 3 bases from V and 8 from J, leaving 16 bases between them. CDR3 protein: CASSDPSRAGEKLFF. The CDR3 DNA reads as TGTGCCAGCAGTGACCCCTCGAGGGCGGGAGAAAAACTGTTTTTT.

This sequence joins TRBV6-4 and TRBJ1-2, with D hard to call. CDR3 size: 12 residues. Trimming removed 5 bases from V and 8 bases from J, with 12 bases in between. Germline V gene data show CDR1 as MRHNA and CDR2 as SNTAGT. This CDR3 reads CASSSGREGYTF. In DNA, the CDR3 is TGTGCCAGCAGTTCTGGGCGGGAAGGCTACACCTTC.

The rearrangement uses TRBV3-1 (or the pseudogene TRBV3-2) and TRBJ1-3; possibly TRBD1 for D (5 bases). This CDR3 spans 16 amino acids. Germline V gene sequence: CDR1 LGHDT, CDR2 YNNKEL (reference sequence). Deletions cut 4 bases from V and 0 bases from J, with 13 bases between. CDR3 region: CASSLGTASSGNTIYF. CDR3 DNA sequence: TGTGCCAGCAGCCTGGGGACGGCGAGCTCTGGAAACACCATATATTTT.

V and J are TRBV3-1 (or the pseudogene TRBV3-2) and TRBJ1-3, with D possibly being TRBD1 (5 bases). The CDR3 runs 15 residues. V shed 4 bases and J shed 4 bases, with 14 bases lying between them. The V gene's germline CDR1 is LGHDT and CDR2 YNNKEL (reference sequence). The CDR3 sequence is CASSRIEGLGNTIYF. The CDR3 bases are TGTGCCAGCAGCCGTATAGAGGGGCTGGGAAACACCATATATTTT.

The chain uses TRBV28 and TRBJ1-1; the D gene is possibly TRBD1 (6 bases). V was shortened by 7 bases and J by 5 bases, with 20 bases between the two germline ends. In germline, CDR1 is MDHEN, CDR2 SYDVKM. The CDR3 covers 15 residues. The CDR3, as DNA: TGTGCCAGCACTCCCGAGGGGGGCAGGGCTACTGAAGCTTTCTTT. Protein sequence: CASTPEGGRATEAFF.

This clone has a handful of counts. The rearrangement uses TRBV3-1 (or the pseudogene TRBV3-2) and TRBJ1-2; 8 bases fit TRBD1. The CDR3 consists of 14 residues. Trimming at V came to 2 bases and at J to 5 bases, leaving 4 bases not matched to a gene. Germline assignment: CDR1 LGHDT and CDR2 YNNKEL (reference sequence). CDR3 loop: CASSQTGGGYGYTF. The CDR3 DNA sequence: TGTGCCAGCAGCCAAACAGGGGGGGGTTATGGCTACACCTTC.

The V call is TRBV30, the J call TRBJ1-2; D may be TRBD1 (5 bases). The length of the CDR3 is 13 residues. V lost 4 bases and J lost 0, with 9 bases in between. The germline CDR1 and CDR2 sequences are GTSNPN and SVGIG (reference sequence). CDR3: CAWTDSANYGYTF. The CDR3 nucleotides read TGTGCCTGGACCGACAGTGCTAACTATGGCTACACCTTC.

This rearrangement joins TRBV25-1 to TRBJ1-2, with TRBD1 identical over 7 bases. Unmatched junction bases numbered 3, after V lost 6 bases and J lost 5 bases. Per the germline V gene, CDR1 is MGHDK and CDR2 is SYGVNS. This CDR3 has 12 amino acids. As DNA, the CDR3 is TGTGCCAGCAGCACGACAGGGTATGGCTACACCTTC. Amino acids: CASSTTGYGYTF.

This chain uses TRBV10-1 with TRBJ1-1, with D maybe TRBD1 (5 bases). Trimming removed 6 bases at V and 1 base at J, with 9 bases between. Germline V gene data show CDR1 as WNHNN and CDR2 as SYGVQD (reference sequence). This CDR3 is built from 13 residues. The CDR3 is CASSRDGNTEAFF. The CDR3 DNA reads TGCGCCAGCAGCCGGGACGGGAACACTGAAGCTTTCTTT.

The sample holds one count of this clone. The V call is TRBV29-1, the J call TRBJ1-2; 9 positions match TRBD1. The CDR3 covers 16 residues. The V segment lost 7 bases and the J segment 4 bases; nucleotides outside the gene matches: 16. CDR1 is SQVTM, CDR2 ANQGSEA, per germline. The CDR3 region is CSAQLLDRGTGYGYTF. Written as DNA, the CDR3 is TGCAGCGCCCAGCTCCTAGACAGGGGGACAGGCTATGGCTACACCTTC.

V gene TRBV29-1 combines with J gene TRBJ1-1, with a weak D call TRBD1 (5 bases). Germline values: CDR1 SQVTM, CDR2 ANQGSEA. The V end was cut by 4 bases, the J end by 5 bases, with 8 bases between. This CDR3 is 11 amino acids long. CDR3 in amino acids: CSVGGETEAFF. CDR3 nucleotides: TGCAGCGTTGGGGGGGAGACTGAAGCTTTCTTT.

This clone occurred a few times. This chain connects TRBV9 to TRBJ1-2, with D uncertain. The CDR3 extends over 11 amino acids. Germline V gives CDR1 SGDLS, CDR2 YYNGEE. The germline V and J ends were trimmed by 6 bases and 6 bases, with 9 bases remaining between them. The CDR3 loop is CASTGMDGYTF. CDR3 sequence (DNA): TGTGCCAGCACCGGGATGGATGGCTACACCTTC.

This clone was recorded only once. The chain carries TRBV5-4 and TRBJ1-4, with D possibly TRBD1 on 5 matching bases. Trimming removed 2 bases at V and 8 bases at J, with 10 bases between. This CDR3 contains 13 residues. Looked up from germline, CDR1 is SGHNT and CDR2 is YYREEE (reference sequence). The DNA of the CDR3 is TGTGCCAGCAGCTTCGCAGGGTACGAAAAACTGTTTTTT. Its translation: CASSFAGYEKLFF.

This chain links TRBV27 with TRBJ2-7; TRBD2 agrees at 7 bases. In germline, CDR1 is MNHEY, CDR2 SMNVEV (reference sequence). The CDR3 covers 17 residues. V was clipped by 6 bases and J by 2 bases; unmatched bases: 16. The CDR3 sequence: CASSPGVGTILTYEQYF. CDR3 bases: TGTGCCAGCAGCCCGGGGGTGGGGACTATCCTTACCTACGAGCAGTACTTC.

The CDR3 region has the DNA TGTGCCAGCAGCCCTAGCGGAGGGGATGGCACCGGGGAGCTGTTTTTT. Translating gives CASSPSGGDGTGELFF. The chain couples TRBV6-2 or TRBV6-3 to TRBJ2-2; TRBD2 agrees at 7 bases. The CDR3 has 16 amino acids. V shed 6 bases, J shed 4 bases, and the junction held 11 bases outside the gene matches. Germline CDR1 and CDR2: MNHEY and SVGEGT.

DNA for the CDR3: TGTGCCAGTAGTATAGGGGCAGGGACCACCGGGGAGCTGTTTTTT. Its protein product is CASSIGAGTTGELFF. The V call is TRBV19, the J call TRBJ2-2; D tentatively reads TRBD1 or TRBD2 (5 bases each). V was pared by 1 base and J by 4 bases, with 10 bases between. The CDR3 extends over 15 amino acids. Germline CDR1 is LNHDA and CDR2 is SQIVND (reference sequence).

This clone was seen a few times. This chain links TRBV7-9 with TRBJ1-2; a weak D match, TRBD1 (5 bases). CDR1 and CDR2 (germline): SEHNR, FQNEAQ (reference sequence). V dropped 4 bases and J dropped 4 bases, with 10 bases sitting between them. This CDR3 contains 13 residues. As DNA, the CDR3 is TGTGCCAGCAGCTCTACAGGCGTCTATGGCTACACCTTC. Protein sequence: CASSSTGVYGYTF.